Below, one T cell receptor beta chain is given with its context. Antigen specificity is unknown. This entry belongs to a study of beta chain features in type 1 diabetes. Regarding the study as a whole: In these data, an HLA type influence on TCRB rearrangement remained unresolved.

Since all of the isolated RNA was reverse transcribed, expressed TCRB transcripts were what got sequenced. This table comes from immunoSEQ multiplex PCR, and its TCRdb copy is limited to in-frame clones, with some not included. The data hold 900,000 or so clones, with about a sixth observed a single time. Losses at the gene ends were 3 bases for V and 4 bases for J; bases not matched to a gene: 15. The CDR3 is 18 residues long. Germline lookup yields CDR1 SEHNR and CDR2 FQNEAQ (reference sequence). The rearrangement links TRBV7-9 to TRBJ2-7; 10 nucleotides align to TRBD2. This TCR came from a woman aged 18-30 years in good health. The specimen sequenced was naive CD4+ T cells from blood. The CDR3 loop reads CASSFSGRAAFPHYEQYF. Here the CDR3 DNA reads TGTGCCAGCAGCTTCAGCGGGAGGGCCGCGTTTCCCCATTACGAGCAGTACTTC.